Listed below are T cell receptor beta chains from one sample, sequenced in a study of OX40 agonist ivuxolimab in advanced cancers. The assay was immunoSEQ multiplex PCR, and TCRdb's table has in-frame clones only and misses some. The sample lists about 93,000 clones; around 92% were seen once. Sequencing used CD4+ or CD8+ T cells sorted from blood, obtained in a trial of the OX40 agonist ivuxolimab. Receptor source: an adult with an advanced solid tumor such as melanoma, head and neck, liver or kidney cancer. Both conserved end residues are part of each CDR3. Fields, in order: clone size, J gene, D gene, V gene, CDR3 protein, CDR3 DNA. A D gene is named only where the DNA matches it firmly. The listing skips clone size in some rows; elsewhere it reads once, few, many or a size class.

abundance: NA
j_gene: TRBJ1-2
d_gene: TRBD1
v_gene: TRBV5-5
CDR3aa: CASSFDVNRGYGYTF
CDR3nt: TGTGCCAGCAGCTTCGACGTTAACAGGGGCTATGGCTACACCTTC

abundance: NA
j_gene: TRBJ2-3
d_gene: NA
v_gene: TRBV27
CDR3aa: CASSTLRDSTDTQYF
CDR3nt: TGTGCCAGCAGTACTCTCCGGGACAGCACAGATACGCAGTATTTT

abundance: NA
j_gene: TRBJ2-3
d_gene: TRBD1
v_gene: TRBV7-3
CDR3aa: CASSLIGDRVPDTQYF
CDR3nt: TGTGCCAGCAGCTTAATAGGTGACAGGGTGCCAGATACGCAGTATTTT

abundance: once
j_gene: TRBJ2-5
d_gene: TRBD2
v_gene: TRBV9
CDR3aa: CASSSLAGGQETQYF
CDR3nt: TGTGCCAGCAGCTCTCTAGCGGGGGGGCAAGAGACCCAGTACTTC

abundance: NA
j_gene: TRBJ1-1
d_gene: NA
v_gene: TRBV10-2
CDR3aa: CASRDWQGTEAFF
CDR3nt: TGCGCCAGCAGGGACTGGCAAGGCACTGAAGCTTTCTTT

abundance: NA
j_gene: TRBJ1-2
d_gene: TRBD1
v_gene: TRBV6-5
CDR3aa: CASSLGQGGFGYTF
CDR3nt: TGTGCCAGCAGCCTCGGACAGGGGGGTTTTGGCTACACCTTC

abundance: NA
j_gene: TRBJ2-1
d_gene: NA
v_gene: TRBV5-1
CDR3aa: CASSLGTQGYNEQFF
CDR3nt: TGCGCCAGCAGCTTGGGTACACAGGGTTACAATGAGCAGTTCTTC

abundance: NA
j_gene: TRBJ2-1
d_gene: NA
v_gene: TRBV14
CDR3aa: CASSQDLGASDNEQFF
CDR3nt: TGTGCCAGCAGCCAAGATTTGGGGGCGTCAGACAATGAGCAGTTCTTC

abundance: NA
j_gene: TRBJ1-2
d_gene: TRBD1
v_gene: TRBV6-1
CDR3aa: CASSEVGQGAFYGYTF
CDR3nt: TGTGCCAGCAGTGAAGTTGGACAGGGGGCTTTCTATGGCTACACCTTC

abundance: NA
j_gene: TRBJ1-6
d_gene: NA
v_gene: TRBV11-2
CDR3aa: CASSFSGTNSPLHF
CDR3nt: TGTGCCAGCAGCTTTTCAGGGACTAATTCACCCCTCCACTTT

abundance: NA
j_gene: TRBJ1-2
d_gene: NA
v_gene: TRBV6-5
CDR3aa: CASSLTTGLDYGYTF
CDR3nt: TGTGCCAGCAGTTTAACTACAGGGCTGGACTATGGCTACACCTTC

abundance: NA
j_gene: TRBJ2-1
d_gene: NA
v_gene: TRBV30
CDR3aa: CAWNGAGDEQFF
CDR3nt: TGTGCCTGGAACGGCGCAGGGGACGAGCAGTTCTTC

abundance: NA
j_gene: TRBJ2-1
d_gene: NA
v_gene: TRBV5-4
CDR3aa: CASSFKGGAYNEQFF
CDR3nt: TGTGCCAGCAGCTTTAAGGGGGGCGCCTACAATGAGCAGTTCTTC

abundance: NA
j_gene: TRBJ1-5
d_gene: TRBD1
v_gene: TRBV6-5
CDR3aa: CASRWTGDSNQPQHF
CDR3nt: TGTGCCAGCAGGTGGACAGGGGATAGCAATCAGCCCCAGCATTTT

abundance: NA
j_gene: TRBJ1-2
d_gene: NA
v_gene: TRBV27
CDR3aa: CASSPDGNYGYTF
CDR3nt: TGTGCCAGCAGTCCCGACGGTAACTATGGCTACACCTTC

abundance: NA
j_gene: TRBJ2-7
d_gene: NA
v_gene: TRBV9
CDR3aa: CASSPEVSQYEQYF
CDR3nt: TGTGCCAGCAGCCCAGAAGTCTCCCAATACGAGCAGTACTTC

abundance: NA
j_gene: TRBJ1-3
d_gene: NA
v_gene: TRBV5-6
CDR3aa: CASSLSRNTIYF
CDR3nt: TGTGCCAGCAGCTTATCTAGAAACACCATATATTTT

abundance: NA
j_gene: TRBJ1-6
d_gene: NA
v_gene: TRBV9
CDR3aa: CASSVEEGRKNSPLHF
CDR3nt: TGTGCCAGCAGCGTAGAGGAGGGCAGAAAAAATTCACCCCTCCACTTT

abundance: NA
j_gene: TRBJ2-7
d_gene: NA
v_gene: TRBV10-3
CDR3aa: CAISPSRYEQYF
CDR3nt: TGTGCCATCAGTCCCTCGAGGTACGAGCAGTACTTC

abundance: NA
j_gene: TRBJ2-7
d_gene: NA
v_gene: TRBV6-6
CDR3aa: CASSYSTRSEQYF
CDR3nt: TGTGCCAGCAGTTACTCTACTAGGAGCGAGCAGTACTTC

abundance: NA
j_gene: TRBJ2-2
d_gene: TRBD2
v_gene: TRBV7-9
CDR3aa: CASSPVNGGSTGELFF
CDR3nt: TGTGCCAGCAGCCCAGTAAACGGGGGGTCCACCGGGGAGCTGTTTTTT

abundance: NA
j_gene: TRBJ2-5
d_gene: NA
v_gene: TRBV6-1
CDR3aa: CASTGGKETQYF
CDR3nt: TGTGCCAGCACTGGGGGGAAGGAGACCCAGTACTTC

abundance: NA
j_gene: TRBJ1-1
d_gene: NA
v_gene: TRBV30
CDR3aa: CAWSVSTAEAFF
CDR3nt: TGTGCCTGGAGTGTATCGACAGCTGAAGCTTTCTTT

abundance: NA
j_gene: TRBJ2-7
d_gene: TRBD2
v_gene: TRBV2
CDR3aa: CASSENSGAAYEQYF
CDR3nt: TGTGCCAGCAGTGAAAACAGCGGGGCCGCCTACGAGCAGTACTTC

abundance: NA
j_gene: TRBJ2-2
d_gene: NA
v_gene: TRBV19
CDR3aa: CASSLGGAGTGELFF
CDR3nt: TGTGCCAGTAGTTTAGGGGGGGCCGGCACCGGGGAGCTGTTTTTT

abundance: NA
j_gene: TRBJ2-5
d_gene: TRBD1
v_gene: TRBV5-1
CDR3aa: CASSLRAGGQETQYF
CDR3nt: TGCGCCAGCAGCTTGAGGGCAGGGGGTCAAGAGACCCAGTACTTC

abundance: NA
j_gene: TRBJ2-2
d_gene: NA
v_gene: TRBV5-4
CDR3aa: CASSLAGGGELFF
CDR3nt: TGTGCCAGCAGCTTGGCCGGTGGCGGGGAGCTGTTTTTT